These 11 T cell receptor beta chains share one sample of origin, sequenced in a study of shared clonotypes between healthy human individuals. Clones were sequenced by immunoSEQ multiplex PCR, and TCRdb holds only the in-frame ones, with some missing. In the table there are 950,000 to 1,300,000 clones, 65% to 75% of which are singletons. Input material: memory CD4+ T cells sorted from blood. This sample's subset: CD45RA-negative fraction. These receptor sequences come from a man aged 18 to 30 in good health.

The V gene is TRBV5-1, the J gene TRBJ1-1; a weak D match, TRBD1 (6 bases). Germline V gives CDR1 SGHRS, CDR2 YFSETQ. V dropped 3 bases and J dropped 4 bases, with 16 bases sitting between them. The CDR3 is 15 residues long. The CDR3 DNA reads TGCGCCAGCAGCTCTCGAGGGGGTTTGGGCACTGAAGCTTTCTTT. This sequence encodes CASSSRGGLGTEAFF.

This chain joins TRBV10-2 and TRBJ2-7, with no clear D. This CDR3 is built from 13 residues. Germline V gene sequence: CDR1 WSHSY, CDR2 SAAADI. The V and J ends lost 7 bases and 2 bases respectively, with 12 bases between them. The CDR3 sequence is CASKGLATYEQYF. CDR3 DNA: TGCGCCAGCAAAGGTCTCGCGACCTACGAGCAGTACTTC.

This clone was counted a single time. The V gene is TRBV10-3, the J gene TRBJ1-5, with D possibly TRBD1 on 6 matching bases. The CDR3 has 15 residues. The V end was cut by 3 bases, the J end by 4 bases, with 13 bases between. Germline CDR1 and CDR2: ENHRY and SYGVKD. CDR3 sequence reads: CAISDRRQENQPQHF. DNA of the CDR3: TGTGCCATCAGTGACCGTCGACAGGAAAATCAGCCCCAGCATTTT.

A remark on this clone: A read error likely explains this, since a far larger clone differs by one base. Additional DNA sequences in this sample encode the identical CDR3. This sequence joins TRBV5-1 and TRBJ1-1; 8 nucleotides match TRBD1. The CDR3 has 14 amino acids. V shed 3 bases, J shed 1 base, and the junction held 2 bases outside the gene matches. The germline CDR1 and CDR2 sequences are SGHRS and YFSETQ. This CDR3 is CASSSGTGNTEAFF. The CDR3 bases are TGCGCCAGCAGCTCCGGGACAGGGAACACTGAAGCTTTCTTT.

This clone has only one observation. The genes are TRBV18 and TRBJ2-1; D may be TRBD2 (5 bases). The length of the CDR3 is 17 residues. V lost 0 bases and J 0 bases, leaving 12 bases between the germline ends. Germline CDR1 and CDR2: KGHSH and LQKENI. The CDR3 here is CASSPPSTGSSYNEQFF. CDR3 coding DNA: TGTGCCAGCTCACCACCCTCTACGGGGAGCTCCTACAATGAGCAGTTCTTC. The entire variable domain, with the rest obtained from reference TRBV18 and TRBJ2-1, is as follows: NAGVMQNPRHLVRRRGQEARLRCSPMKGHSHVYWYRQLPEEGLKFMVYLQKENIIDESGMPKERFSAEFPKEGPSILRIQQVVRGDSAAYFCASSPPSTGSSYNEQFFGPGTRLTVL.

The V call is TRBV5-5, the J call TRBJ1-2, with 7 bases lining up with TRBD1. Germline-derived CDR1 and CDR2 are SGHKS and YYEKEE (reference sequence). This CDR3 is built from 15 residues. V was clipped by 0 bases and J by 8 bases; unmatched bases: 10. CDR3 loop: CASSLEQGTVVGYTF. In nucleotides, the CDR3 is TGTGCCAGCAGCTTGGAACAGGGGACAGTCGTCGGCTACACCTTC. The full variable domain, completed using reference TRBV5-5 and TRBJ1-2, is DAGVTQSPTHLIKTRGQQVTLRCSPISGHKSVSWYQQVLGQGPQFIFQYYEKEERGRGNFPDRFSARQFPNYSSELNVNALLLGDSALYLCASSLEQGTVVGYTFGSGTRLTVV.

The CDR3 DNA reads TGTGCCAGCTCACCAAGGGCACTAGCGGGGCTCGAGCAGTACTTC. This translates into CASSPRALAGLEQYF. This chain joins TRBV18 and TRBJ2-7; 10 bases fit TRBD2. In germline, CDR1 is KGHSH, CDR2 LQKENI. Trimming took 2 bases from V and 6 from J; bases not matched to a gene: 7. The CDR3 spans 15 residues.

This clone was detected only once. The CDR3 region has the DNA TGTGCCAGCAGCTCAAGCGACTATAATTCACCCCTCCACTTT. As protein: CASSSSDYNSPLHF. V is TRBV7-6 and J is TRBJ1-6; D gene uncertain. V was cut by 4 bases and J by 3 bases, with 7 bases left in between. The length of the CDR3 is 14 residues. Germline CDR1 and CDR2: SGHVS and FNYEAQ.

This clone came up a few times. The sample contains more than one DNA sequence encoding this CDR3. The rearrangement joins TRBV5-1 to TRBJ1-1, with D uncertain. This CDR3 region has 13 residues. Trimming took 1 base from V and 0 from J, leaving 4 bases between them. The V gene's germline CDR1 is SGHRS and CDR2 YFSETQ. CDR3 nucleotide sequence: TGCGCCAGCAGCTTGTATATGAACACTGAAGCTTTCTTT. It yields the protein CASSLYMNTEAFF.

The chain has TRBV7-2 and TRBJ1-2; D remains ambiguous. The V and J ends lost 4 bases and 2 bases respectively, with 14 bases between them. Per the germline V gene, CDR1 is SGHTA and CDR2 is FQGNSA. The CDR3 is 15 residues long. For the CDR3, the DNA is TGTGCCAGCAGCTCCGGACCTGATAAGAACTATGGCTACACCTTC. It is translated as CASSSGPDKNYGYTF.

The rearrangement uses TRBV2 and TRBJ2-7; 12 bases fit TRBD1. Germline CDR1 is SNHLY and CDR2 is FYNNEI. The CDR3 runs 14 residues. Losses at the gene ends were 8 bases for V and 3 bases for J; bases not matched to a gene: 5. CDR3 nucleotides: TGTGCCAGCCACCGGGACAGGGGGCTCTACGAGCAGTACTTC. Residues: CASHRDRGLYEQYF.